The text below deals with one TCR beta chain. These data originate in a study of control samples from healthy donors and cancer patients. Measured with immunoSEQ multiplex PCR; TCRdb has only the in-frame clones, and not every one. The sample lists over 200,000 clones; approximately 80% were seen once. The CDR3 has 14 residues. V was pared by 8 bases and J by 5 bases, with 15 bases between. Germline-derived CDR1 and CDR2 are SNHLY and FYNNEI. The receptor comes from a woman aged 60 to 75 with lung cancer. Input material: PBMCs. The V gene is TRBV2, the J gene TRBJ1-4, with D perhaps TRBD1 (5 bases). The CDR3 loop is CASGGGHFNEKLFF. The CDR3 region has the DNA TGTGCCAGCGGGGGGGGTCACTTCAATGAAAAACTGTTTTTT. Drawing the rest from reference TRBV2 and TRBJ1-4, the complete variable domain is EPEVTQTPSHQVTQMGQEVILRCVPISNHLYFYWYRQILGQKVEFLVSFYNNEISEKSEIFDDQFSVERPDGSNFTLKIRSTKLEDSAMYFCASGGGHFNEKLFFGSGTQLSVL.